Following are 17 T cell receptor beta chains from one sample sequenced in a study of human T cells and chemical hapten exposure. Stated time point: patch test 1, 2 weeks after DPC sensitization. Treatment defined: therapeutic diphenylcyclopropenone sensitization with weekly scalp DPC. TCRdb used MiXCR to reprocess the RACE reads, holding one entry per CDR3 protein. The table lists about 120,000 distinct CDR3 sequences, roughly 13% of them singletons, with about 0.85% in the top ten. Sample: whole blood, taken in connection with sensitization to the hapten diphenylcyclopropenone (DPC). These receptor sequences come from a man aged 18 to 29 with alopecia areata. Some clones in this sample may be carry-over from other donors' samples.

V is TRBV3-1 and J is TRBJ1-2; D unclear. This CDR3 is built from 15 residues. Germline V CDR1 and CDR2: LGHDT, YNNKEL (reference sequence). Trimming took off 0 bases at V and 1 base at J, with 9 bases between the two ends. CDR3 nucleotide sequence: TGTGCCAGCAGCCAAGACTACGGGTATAACTATGGCTACACCTTC. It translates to CASSQDYGYNYGYTF.

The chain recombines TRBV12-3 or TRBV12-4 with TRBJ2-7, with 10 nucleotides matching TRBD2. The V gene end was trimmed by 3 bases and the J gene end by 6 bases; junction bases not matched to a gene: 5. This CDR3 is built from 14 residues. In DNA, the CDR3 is TGTGCCAGCAGTTTTGCGGAGCGGGGGGGCGAGCAGTACTTC. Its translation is CASSFAERGGEQYF.

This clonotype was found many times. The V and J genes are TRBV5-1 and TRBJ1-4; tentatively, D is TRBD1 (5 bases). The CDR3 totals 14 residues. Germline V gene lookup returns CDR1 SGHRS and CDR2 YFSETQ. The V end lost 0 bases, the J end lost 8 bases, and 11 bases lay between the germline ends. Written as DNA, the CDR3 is TGCGCCAGCAGCTTGGTAGTGGGACGCGAAAAACTGTTTTTT. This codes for CASSLVVGREKLFF.

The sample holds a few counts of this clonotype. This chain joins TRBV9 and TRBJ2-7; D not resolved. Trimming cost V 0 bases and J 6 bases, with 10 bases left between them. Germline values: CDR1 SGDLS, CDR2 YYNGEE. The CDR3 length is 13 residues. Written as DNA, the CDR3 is TGTGCCAGCAGCGTAGACCTCTCCCCCGAGCAGTACTTC. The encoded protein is CASSVDLSPEQYF.

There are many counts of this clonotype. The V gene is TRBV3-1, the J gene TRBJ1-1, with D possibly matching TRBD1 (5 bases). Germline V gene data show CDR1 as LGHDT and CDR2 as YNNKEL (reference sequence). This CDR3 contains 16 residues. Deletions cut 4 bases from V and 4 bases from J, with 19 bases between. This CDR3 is CASSRRSGLVSTEAFF. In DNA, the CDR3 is TGTGCCAGCAGCCGGCGATCAGGGTTAGTGAGCACTGAAGCTTTCTTT. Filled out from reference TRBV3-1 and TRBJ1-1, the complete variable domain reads DTAVSQTPKYLVTQMGNDKSIKCEQNLGHDTMYWYKQDSKKFLKIMFSYNNKELIINETVPNRFSPKSPDKAHLNLHINSLELGDSAVYFCASSRRSGLVSTEAFFGQGTRLTVV.

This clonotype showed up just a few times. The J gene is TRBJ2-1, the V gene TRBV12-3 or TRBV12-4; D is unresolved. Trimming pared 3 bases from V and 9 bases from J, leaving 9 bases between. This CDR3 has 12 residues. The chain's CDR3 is CASSFRRVEQFF. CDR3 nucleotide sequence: TGTGCCAGCAGTTTTCGGCGCGTTGAGCAGTTCTTC.

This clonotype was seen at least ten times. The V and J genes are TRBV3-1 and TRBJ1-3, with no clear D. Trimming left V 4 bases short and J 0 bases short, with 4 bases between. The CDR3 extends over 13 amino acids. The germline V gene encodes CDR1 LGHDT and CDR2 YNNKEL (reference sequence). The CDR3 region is CASSPLSGNTIYF. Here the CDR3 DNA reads TGTGCCAGCAGCCCCCTCTCTGGAAACACCATATATTTT.

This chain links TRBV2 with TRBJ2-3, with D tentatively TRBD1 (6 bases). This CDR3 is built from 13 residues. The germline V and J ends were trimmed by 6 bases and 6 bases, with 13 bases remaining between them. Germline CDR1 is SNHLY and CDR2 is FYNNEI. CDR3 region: CASRQGLPDTQYF. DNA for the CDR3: TGTGCCAGCAGACAGGGCCTGCCGGATACGCAGTATTTT.

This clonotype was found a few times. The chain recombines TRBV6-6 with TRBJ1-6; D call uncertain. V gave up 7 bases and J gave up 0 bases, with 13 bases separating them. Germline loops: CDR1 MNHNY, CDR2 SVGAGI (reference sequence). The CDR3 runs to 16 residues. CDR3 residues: CASMPTPLSYNSPLHF. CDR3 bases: TGTGCCAGCATGCCAACACCCCTCTCCTATAATTCACCCCTCCACTTT.

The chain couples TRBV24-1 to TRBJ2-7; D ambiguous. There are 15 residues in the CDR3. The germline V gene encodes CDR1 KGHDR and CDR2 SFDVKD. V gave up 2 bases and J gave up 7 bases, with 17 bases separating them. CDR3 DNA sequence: TGTGCCACCAGTGATTCAATCCGTGGTGCGAGGGAGCAGTACGTC. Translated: CATSDSIRGAREQYV.

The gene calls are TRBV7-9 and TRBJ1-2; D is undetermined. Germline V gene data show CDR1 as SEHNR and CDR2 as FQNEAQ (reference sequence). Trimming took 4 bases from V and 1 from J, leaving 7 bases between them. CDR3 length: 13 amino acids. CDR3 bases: TGTGCCAGCAGCTCAGCTAATAACTATGGCTACACCTTC. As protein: CASSSANNYGYTF.

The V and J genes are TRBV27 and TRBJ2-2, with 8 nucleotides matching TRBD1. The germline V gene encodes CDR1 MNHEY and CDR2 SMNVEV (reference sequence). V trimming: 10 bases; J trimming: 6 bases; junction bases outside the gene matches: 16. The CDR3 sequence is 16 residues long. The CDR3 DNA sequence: TGTGCCACCCAAGCCCACAGGGGGTTTGGCGCCGGGGAGCTGTTTTTT. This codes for CATQAHRGFGAGELFF.

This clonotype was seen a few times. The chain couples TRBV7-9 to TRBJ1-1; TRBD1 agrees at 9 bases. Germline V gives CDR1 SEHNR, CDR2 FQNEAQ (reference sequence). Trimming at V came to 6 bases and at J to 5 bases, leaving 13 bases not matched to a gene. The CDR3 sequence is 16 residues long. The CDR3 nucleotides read TGTGCCAGCAGAGCCTTCCCGGGACAGGGCCGGACTGAAGCTTTCTTT. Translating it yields CASRAFPGQGRTEAFF.

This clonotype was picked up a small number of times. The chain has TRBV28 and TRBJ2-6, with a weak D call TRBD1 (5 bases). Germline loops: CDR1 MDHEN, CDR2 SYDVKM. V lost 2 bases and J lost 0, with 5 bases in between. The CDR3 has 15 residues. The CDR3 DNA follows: TGTGCCAGCAGTTTAACAGGCTCTGGGGCCAACGTCCTGACTTTC. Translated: CASSLTGSGANVLTF.

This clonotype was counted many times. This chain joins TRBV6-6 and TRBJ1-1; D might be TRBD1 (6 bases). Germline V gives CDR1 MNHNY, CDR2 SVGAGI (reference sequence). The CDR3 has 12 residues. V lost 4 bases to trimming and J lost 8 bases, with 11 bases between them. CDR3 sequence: CASSFLTGEAFF. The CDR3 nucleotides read TGTGCCAGCAGTTTCCTCACAGGGGAAGCTTTCTTT.

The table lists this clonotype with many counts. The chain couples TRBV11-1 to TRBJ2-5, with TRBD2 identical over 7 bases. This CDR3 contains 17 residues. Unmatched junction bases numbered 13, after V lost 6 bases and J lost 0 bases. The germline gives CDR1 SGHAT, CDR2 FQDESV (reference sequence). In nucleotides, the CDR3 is TGTGCCAGCAGAGGCGTACTAGCGCCATGGTACCAAGAGACCCAGTACTTC. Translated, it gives CASRGVLAPWYQETQYF.

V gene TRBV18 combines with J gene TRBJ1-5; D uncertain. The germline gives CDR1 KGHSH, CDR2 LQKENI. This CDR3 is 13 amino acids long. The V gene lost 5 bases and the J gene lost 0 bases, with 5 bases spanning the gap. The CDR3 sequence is CASSLHSNQPQHF. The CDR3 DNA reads TGTGCCAGCTCATTACATAGCAATCAGCCCCAGCATTTT.